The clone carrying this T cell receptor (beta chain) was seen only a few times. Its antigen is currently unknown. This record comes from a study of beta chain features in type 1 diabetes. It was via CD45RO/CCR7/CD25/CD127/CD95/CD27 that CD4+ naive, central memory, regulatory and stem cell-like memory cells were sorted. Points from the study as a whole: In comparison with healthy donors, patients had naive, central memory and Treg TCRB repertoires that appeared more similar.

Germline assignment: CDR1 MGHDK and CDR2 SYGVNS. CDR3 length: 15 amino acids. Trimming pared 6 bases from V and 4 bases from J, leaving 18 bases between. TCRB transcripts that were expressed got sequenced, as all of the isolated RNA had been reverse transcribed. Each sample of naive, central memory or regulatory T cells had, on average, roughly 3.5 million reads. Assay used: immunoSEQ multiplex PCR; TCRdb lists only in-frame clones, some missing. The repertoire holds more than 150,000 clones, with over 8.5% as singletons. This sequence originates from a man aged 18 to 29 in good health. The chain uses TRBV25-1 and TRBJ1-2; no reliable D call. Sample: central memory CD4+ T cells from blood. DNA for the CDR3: TGTGCCAGCAGGGGAGCAAGGACGATGACCTATGGCTACACCTTC. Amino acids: CASRGARTMTYGYTF.